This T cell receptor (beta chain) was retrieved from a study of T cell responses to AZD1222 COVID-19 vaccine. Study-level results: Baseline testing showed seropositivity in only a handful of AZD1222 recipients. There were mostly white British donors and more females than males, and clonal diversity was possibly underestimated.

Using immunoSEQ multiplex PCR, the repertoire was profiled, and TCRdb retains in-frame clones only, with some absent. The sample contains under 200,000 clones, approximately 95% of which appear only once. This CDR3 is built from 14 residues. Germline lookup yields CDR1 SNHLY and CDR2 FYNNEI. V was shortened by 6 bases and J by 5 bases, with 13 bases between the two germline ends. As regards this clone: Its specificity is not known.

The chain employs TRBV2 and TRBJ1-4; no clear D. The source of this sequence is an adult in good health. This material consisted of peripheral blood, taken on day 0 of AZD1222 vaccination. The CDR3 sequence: CASRFTFMNEKLFF. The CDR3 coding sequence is TGTGCCAGCAGGTTCACCTTCATGAATGAAAAACTGTTTTTT.